The 26 T cell receptor beta chains reported below all come from one sample, sequenced in a study of molecular identifiers for immune sequencing clone quantification (dated by TCRdb to between 2018 and 2020). The library was prepared using PCR. The instrument given in TCRdb is Illumina HiSeq 4000. TCRdb cleaned the public reads at Q25 with fastp, built clones with MiXCR and kept in-frame beta chains. Rows are combined by CDR3 protein, so each entry shows the most common genes and DNA. The sample table records about half a million distinct CDR3 sequences; about a fifth of these occur just once. About 0.78% of the sample is in the top ten clones. Material: naive CD8+ T cells from blood, with Jurkat cell RNA spiked in. What the cell subset or site label conveys for this sample: FACS-sorted CD8+CD4-CCR7+CD45RA+ naive T cells. The receptors here all came from a human donor in good health. Some libraries in this study had Jurkat cell RNA spiked in.

Ten or more counts support this clonotype. The chain recombines TRBV11-2 with TRBJ1-1; perhaps TRBD1 as D (5 bases). The V end was cut by 5 bases, the J end by 7 bases, with 17 bases between. The CDR3 length is 14 residues. Per the germline V gene, CDR1 is SGHAT and CDR2 is FQNNGV. For the CDR3, the DNA is TGTGCCAGCAGCGGGACGGGGCGAGATAATGAAGCTTTCTTT. Amino acid sequence: CASSGTGRDNEAFF.

The chain recombines TRBV11-2 with TRBJ2-5; 10 nucleotides match TRBD2. Unmatched junction bases numbered 10, after V lost 5 bases and J lost 4 bases. CDR3 length: 16 residues. Looked up from germline, CDR1 is SGHAT and CDR2 is FQNNGV. The CDR3 sequence: CASSIFSGGVVETQYF. CDR3 in DNA: TGTGCCAGCAGCATCTTCAGCGGGGGGGTTGTAGAGACCCAGTACTTC.

As for this clonotype: This sequence may be a read error, since a much larger clone differs from it by one base. The chain has TRBV30 and TRBJ2-3; 8 bases agree with TRBD2. The germline V gene has CDR1 GTSNPN and CDR2 SVGIG (reference sequence). The CDR3 is 14 amino acids. The chain's CDR3 is CAEAKAGGSDTRYF. CDR3 in DNA: TGTGCCGAGGCAAAGGCGGGGGGTTCAGATACGCGGTATTTT.

This clonotype was detected many times. The chain combines TRBV4-3 with TRBJ1-5, with D unresolved. Trimming left V 0 bases short and J 0 bases short, with 6 bases between. The CDR3 spans 15 residues. Germline V gives CDR1 LGHNA, CDR2 YSLEER. CDR3 DNA: TGCGCCAGCAGCCAAGATAGGAGTAGCAATCAGCCCCAGCATTTT. It specifies CASSQDRSSNQPQHF.

V gene TRBV27 combines with J gene TRBJ2-7; TRBD1 aligns across 7 bases. Germline assignment: CDR1 MNHEY and CDR2 SMNVEV (reference sequence). The CDR3 runs 14 residues. V dropped 8 bases and J dropped 6; count of bases not matched to a gene: 13. The DNA of the CDR3 is TGTGCCAGCGGTCTTGGGACAGCTCGGTGCGAGCAGTACTTC. Its translation is CASGLGTARCEQYF.

This chain connects TRBV11-3 to TRBJ2-3; the D is unclear. The CDR3 contains 14 residues. V lost 5 bases to trimming and J lost 2 bases, with 11 bases between them. CDR1 and CDR2 from the germline V gene are SGHNT and YENEEA. The CDR3 here is CASSTRGPTDTQYF. In nucleotides, the CDR3 is TGTGCCAGCAGCACCCGCGGTCCCACAGATACGCAGTATTTT.

This clonotype was counted once. Mismatch with germline at one junction end may stem from a read error. This chain connects TRBV20-1 to TRBJ2-7; D tentatively fits TRBD1 or TRBD2 (6 bases each). Germline CDR1 and CDR2: DFQATT and SNEGSKA (reference sequence). This CDR3 has 13 residues. CDR3 sequence: CSARKMGGYEPYF. In nucleotides, the CDR3 is TGCAGTGCCCGAAAGATGGGGGGCTACGAGCCGTACTTC.

The genes are TRBV25-1 and TRBJ2-7, with a weak D call TRBD2 (5 bases). Germline assignment: CDR1 MGHDK and CDR2 SYGVNS. CDR3 length equals 14 residues. With 5 bases removed from V and 3 bases from J, the gap between germline ends came to 14 bases. CDR3 DNA sequence: TGTGCCAGCAGTTTGGGTAGCGCGTACTACGAGCAGTACTTC. Encoded protein: CASSLGSAYYEQYF.

The chain couples TRBV24-1 to TRBJ1-1; D possibly corresponds to TRBD1 (6 bases). The length of the CDR3 is 15 residues. Trimming cost V 2 bases and J 0 bases, with 9 bases left between them. The germline V gene has CDR1 KGHDR and CDR2 SFDVKD. In DNA form, the CDR3 reads TGTGCCACCAGTGATTCGCAGGGGTTGAACACTGAAGCTTTCTTT. Residues: CATSDSQGLNTEAFF.

This clonotype was picked up many times. The chain carries TRBV7-9 and TRBJ1-1, with 7 bases matching TRBD1. V dropped 1 base and J dropped 11; count of bases not matched to a gene: 10. From germline, CDR1 is SEHNR and CDR2 FQNEAQ (reference sequence). The CDR3 runs 14 residues. In nucleotides, the CDR3 is TGTGCCAGCAGCTTAGGGACAGGCTTTGTTGAGGCTTTCTTT. Protein: CASSLGTGFVEAFF.

Remarks on this clonotype: A much larger clone lies a single base off, so this may be a read error. The CDR3 coding sequence is TGTGCCAGCAGCTTTGTCCGCCAGGACACAGATACGCAGCATTTT. Amino acids: CASSFVRQDTDTQHF. The V gene is TRBV7-2, the J gene TRBJ2-3; tentative D call: TRBD1 (5 bases). The J call may be mistaken, given a closer DNA end match to TRBJ1-5. CDR1 is SGHTA and CDR2 is FQGNSA in the germline V gene. The CDR3 has 15 residues.

This clonotype has a handful of counts. The V gene is TRBV6-2 or TRBV6-3, the J gene TRBJ2-7; D gene unclear. The CDR3 is 12 residues long. V was trimmed by 4 bases and J by 3 bases, leaving 7 bases between them. Germline V gene lookup returns CDR1 MNHEY and CDR2 SVGEGT. As DNA, the CDR3 is TGTGCCAGCAGTTTCGCCCTCTACGAGCAGTACTTC. Protein: CASSFALYEQYF.

Regarding this clonotype: A much larger clone lies a single base off, so this may be a read error. The rearrangement links TRBV7-9 to TRBJ1-1; maybe TRBD1 (5 bases). CDR1 is SEHNR and CDR2 is FQNEAQ in the germline V gene (reference sequence). The CDR3 is 15 residues long. Deletions cut 5 bases from V and 0 bases from J, with 13 bases between. In DNA, the CDR3 is TGTGCCAGCAGCGGAACGGGGGATCTGAACACTGAAGCTTTCTTT. It codes for CASSGTGDLNTEAFF.

This rearrangement joins TRBV6-5 to TRBJ1-2; D ambiguous. Per germline, CDR1 MNHEY and CDR2 SVGAGI. V dropped 3 bases and J dropped 4 bases, with 6 bases sitting between them. The CDR3 covers 12 residues. CDR3 DNA sequence: TGTGCCAGCAGTTATGGCAGCTATGGCTACACCTTC. It translates to CASSYGSYGYTF.

The V and J genes are TRBV5-1 and TRBJ2-7; 8 bases line up with TRBD1. Germline lookup yields CDR1 SGHRS and CDR2 YFSETQ. J gave up 1 base and V 3 bases, and 9 bases lay outside the gene matches. The length of the CDR3 is 16 residues. CDR3 loop: CASSSSSGTGSYEQYF. The CDR3 nucleotides read TGCGCCAGCAGCTCGTCATCCGGGACAGGATCCTACGAGCAGTACTTC.

This clonotype was observed a handful of times. V gene TRBV19 combines with J gene TRBJ2-3, with 7 bases matching TRBD2. Trimming took 3 bases from V and 2 from J; bases not matched to a gene: 5. The CDR3 extends over 15 amino acids. Germline V gene data show CDR1 as LNHDA and CDR2 as SQIVND (reference sequence). CDR3 sequence: CASSISSGVTDTQYF. Written as DNA, the CDR3 is TGTGCCAGTAGTATTTCCAGCGGGGTCACAGATACGCAGTATTTT. The variable domain in full, completed from reference TRBV19 and TRBJ2-3, reads DGGITQSPKYLFRKEGQNVTLSCEQNLNHDAMYWYRQDPGQGLRLIYYSQIVNDFQKGDIAEGYSVSREKKESFPLTVTSAQKNPTAFYLCASSISSGVTDTQYFGPGTRLTVL.

This clonotype was seen at least ten times. The J gene is TRBJ1-5, the V gene TRBV9; D gene ambiguous. The CDR3 spans 14 residues. The germline V gene has CDR1 SGDLS and CDR2 YYNGEE. V dropped 0 bases and J dropped 3 bases, with 7 bases sitting between them. Here the CDR3 DNA reads TGTGCCAGCAGCGTAGAATCAGACAATCAGCCCCAGCATTTT. Translating gives CASSVESDNQPQHF.

This clonotype has ten or more counts. The rearrangement uses TRBV24-1 and TRBJ2-2; possibly TRBD2 for D (7 bases). CDR3 length equals 13 residues. With 9 bases removed from V and 5 bases from J, the gap between germline ends came to 12 bases. Germline V gene sequence: CDR1 KGHDR, CDR2 SFDVKD. The CDR3 bases are TGTGCCACCGCCGCGGGGGCAACCGGGGAGCTGTTTTTT. As protein: CATAAGATGELFF.

The chain couples TRBV12-5 to TRBJ1-1; unclear D gene. The CDR3 has 15 residues. V dropped 6 bases and J dropped 2 bases, with 16 bases sitting between them. Germline V gene lookup returns CDR1 LGHNT and CDR2 FRNRAP. CDR3 bases: TGTGCTAGTGGAGACGGGTGGGCCACCAACACTGAAGCTTTCTTT. Amino acid sequence: CASGDGWATNTEAFF.

The chain links TRBV29-1 to TRBJ1-2; 9 nucleotides agree with TRBD1. Germline trimming cut 7 bases from V and 3 bases from J; bases unmatched to any gene: 15. The length of the CDR3 is 16 residues. Germline V gene lookup returns CDR1 SQVTM and CDR2 ANQGSEA. The DNA of the CDR3 is TGCAGCGCCGAGCTTTCCCCAGGGGACAGGGACTATGGCTACACCTTC. Translation: CSAELSPGDRDYGYTF.

This clonotype occurred many times. This sequence joins TRBV4-1 and TRBJ2-7; 8 nucleotides align to TRBD1. Losses at the gene ends were 4 bases for V and 3 bases for J; bases not matched to a gene: 5. This CDR3 is built from 14 residues. The germline V gene encodes CDR1 MGHRA and CDR2 YSYEKL. The CDR3 DNA is TGCGCCAGCAGCCCGGGACAGGTTAGCTACGAGCAGTACTTC. Translating it yields CASSPGQVSYEQYF.

This clonotype was recorded at least ten times. V is TRBV7-3 and J is TRBJ1-1; TRBD1 might be the D (5 bases). V was shortened by 0 bases and J by 3 bases, with 11 bases between the two germline ends. CDR1 SGHTA and CDR2 FQGTGA come from the germline V gene. The CDR3 length is 15 residues. The CDR3 nucleotides are TGTGCCAGCAGCTTAACAGGGGCTAGCCACACTGAAGCTTTCTTT. Translated: CASSLTGASHTEAFF.

This clonotype appeared a few times. The rearrangement links TRBV4-3 to TRBJ2-2; TRBD2 matches at 14 bases. CDR1 is LGHNA and CDR2 is YSLEER in the germline V gene. The CDR3 has 18 amino acids. V trimming: 1 base; J trimming: 5 bases; junction bases outside the gene matches: 6. CDR3 nucleotides: TGCGCCAGCAGCCAAGCCGGGACTAGCGGGGGCCCAACCGGGGAGCTGTTTTTT. Translating gives CASSQAGTSGGPTGELFF.

The gene calls are TRBV7-2 and TRBJ1-6; 7 bases agree with TRBD1. Germline V gene sequence: CDR1 SGHTA, CDR2 FQGNSA. Unmatched junction bases numbered 9, after V lost 4 bases and J lost 3 bases. The CDR3 is 17 amino acids. The DNA of the CDR3 is TGTGCCAGCAGCTGGATAAGACAGGGCAACTATAATTCACCCCTCCACTTT. This translates into CASSWIRQGNYNSPLHF.

In this sample, this clonotype turned up a few times. V usage is TRBV27 and J usage is TRBJ2-1; D gene unclear. The V gene's germline CDR1 is MNHEY and CDR2 SMNVEV (reference sequence). The V gene lost 6 bases and the J gene lost 7 bases, with 13 bases spanning the gap. CDR3 size: 13 residues. CDR3 sequence (DNA): TGTGCCAGCAGATCTTCGCCGGTGAATGAGCAGTTCTTC. Amino acids: CASRSSPVNEQFF.

The sample holds a few counts of this clonotype. The rearrangement joins TRBV6-5 to TRBJ2-1; D is possibly TRBD1 or TRBD2 (6 bases each). Per the germline V gene, CDR1 is MNHEY and CDR2 is SVGAGI. The CDR3 has 15 residues. The germline V and J ends were trimmed by 6 bases and 8 bases, with 20 bases remaining between them. The CDR3 DNA follows: TGTGCCAGCAGCCCCTGGCGGGGACATGAGGATGAGCAGTTCTTC. Translating gives CASSPWRGHEDEQFF.